A selection of T cell receptor beta chains follows, all from one sample in a study of shared clonotypes between healthy human individuals. Measured with immunoSEQ multiplex PCR; TCRdb has only the in-frame clones, and not every one. The sample carries about 2 million clones, about 94% recorded once. The sequenced sample consisted of naive CD8+ T cells sorted from blood. These receptors were taken from a man between 18 and 35 years old in good health. Both conserved end residues are trimmed from each CDR3. D genes are given only for firm matches.

V: TRBV9; D: -; J: TRBJ2-1; CDR3: ASSVGTYNEQF
V: TRBV4-1; D: -; J: TRBJ1-4; CDR3: ASSQGVRGDEKLF
V: TRBV29-1; D: TRBD2; J: TRBJ2-1; CDR3: SAVPGLAGGKTYNEQF
V: TRBV18; D: -; J: TRBJ2-7; CDR3: ASSPPWGSAYEQY
V: TRBV30; D: -; J: TRBJ2-5; CDR3: AWSPLVSQETQY
V: TRBV29-1; D: TRBD1; J: TRBJ2-1; CDR3: SVDEQGAYNEQF
V: TRBV9; D: -; J: TRBJ1-2; CDR3: ASSVGLGGGYGYT
V: TRBV30; D: -; J: TRBJ2-7; CDR3: AWSAPSSQLEQY
V: TRBV27; D: -; J: TRBJ2-7; CDR3: ASSYGVSYEQY
V: TRBV7-6; D: -; J: TRBJ1-1; CDR3: ASSQYVGSPNTEAF
V: TRBV10-2; D: -; J: TRBJ2-1; CDR3: ASSEWGAYNEQF
V: TRBV27; D: -; J: TRBJ2-6; CDR3: ASSLSPSGANVLT
V: TRBV13; D: -; J: TRBJ2-7; CDR3: ASSFKGGAEQY
V: TRBV29-1; D: TRBD2; J: TRBJ2-1; CDR3: SVEDSGGSSYNEQF
V: TRBV9; D: TRBD1; J: TRBJ2-1; CDR3: ASSPNPGTANEQF
V: TRBV11-2; D: -; J: TRBJ2-3; CDR3: ASSLSKDTQY
V: TRBV6-5; D: TRBD2; J: TRBJ2-3; CDR3: ASSSTSGGTDTQY
V: TRBV5-1; D: TRBD1; J: TRBJ2-7; CDR3: ASSFSGTGSYEQY
V: TRBV19; D: -; J: TRBJ1-5; CDR3: ASSIGLGANQPQH
V: TRBV13; D: TRBD2; J: TRBJ2-5; CDR3: ASSLSGGGETQY
V: TRBV5-4; D: -; J: TRBJ2-5; CDR3: ASSLEGEGETQY
V: TRBV6-5; D: -; J: TRBJ2-1; CDR3: ASSYRQGAYNEQF
V: TRBV19; D: -; J: TRBJ1-5; CDR3: ASSTPRGWDNQPQH
V: TRBV15; D: TRBD2; J: TRBJ2-1; CDR3: ATSRPSGRQVLDYNEQF
V: TRBV9; D: -; J: TRBJ2-7; CDR3: ASGAEQDSYEQY
V: TRBV7-2; D: -; J: TRBJ2-1; CDR3: ASSFTNLYNEQF
V: TRBV7-9; D: -; J: TRBJ2-1; CDR3: ASSELYGDGEQF
V: TRBV6-6; D: TRBD1; J: TRBJ2-5; CDR3: ASMSRGPQETQY
V: TRBV2; D: -; J: TRBJ2-7; CDR3: ASSEPWASYEQY
V: TRBV5-1; D: TRBD2; J: TRBJ2-5; CDR3: ASSLGGGGARETQY
V: TRBV4-1; D: -; J: TRBJ1-6; CDR3: ASSQRPGLGNNSPLH
V: TRBV6-6; D: -; J: TRBJ2-7; CDR3: ASSPSGYEQY
V: TRBV4-1; D: TRBD1; J: TRBJ2-5; CDR3: ASSQPLRGIPGQGQETQY
V: TRBV5-6; D: -; J: TRBJ2-2; CDR3: ASSPSSKNGGSTGELF
V: TRBV19; D: -; J: TRBJ2-5; CDR3: ASSTANWETQY
V: TRBV19; D: -; J: TRBJ1-2; CDR3: ASSSGRSLLT
V: TRBV5-1; D: -; J: TRBJ2-7; CDR3: ASSLAFPDYEQY
V: TRBV11-2; D: -; J: TRBJ1-6; CDR3: ASSLVGTLSPLH
V: TRBV4-1; D: TRBD1; J: TRBJ2-7; CDR3: ASSQELYGTGYEQY
V: TRBV5-4; D: -; J: TRBJ1-1; CDR3: ASSLNSANTEAF
V: TRBV7-9; D: TRBD2; J: TRBJ2-7; CDR3: ASSLVGTSGSYEQY